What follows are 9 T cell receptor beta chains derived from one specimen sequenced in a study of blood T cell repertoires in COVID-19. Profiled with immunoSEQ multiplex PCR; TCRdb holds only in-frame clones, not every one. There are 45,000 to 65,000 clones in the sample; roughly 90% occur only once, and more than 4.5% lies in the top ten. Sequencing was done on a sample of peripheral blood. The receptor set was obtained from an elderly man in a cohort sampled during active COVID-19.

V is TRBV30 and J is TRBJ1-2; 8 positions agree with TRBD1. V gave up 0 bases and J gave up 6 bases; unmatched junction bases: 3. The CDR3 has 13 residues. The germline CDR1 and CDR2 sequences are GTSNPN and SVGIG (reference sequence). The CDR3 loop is CAWSVHRGDGYTF. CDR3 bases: TGTGCCTGGAGTGTTCACAGGGGGGATGGCTACACCTTC.

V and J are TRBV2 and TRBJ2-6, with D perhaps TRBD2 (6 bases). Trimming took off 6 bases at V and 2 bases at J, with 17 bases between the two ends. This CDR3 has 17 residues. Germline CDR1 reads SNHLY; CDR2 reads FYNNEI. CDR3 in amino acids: CASRGQASGAGANVLTF. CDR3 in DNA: TGTGCCAGCAGGGGGCAGGCCTCGGGGGCTGGGGCCAACGTCCTGACTTTC. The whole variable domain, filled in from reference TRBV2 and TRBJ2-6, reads EPEVTQTPSHQVTQMGQEVILRCVPISNHLYFYWYRQILGQKVEFLVSFYNNEISEKSEIFDDQFSVERPDGSNFTLKIRSTKLEDSAMYFCASRGQASGAGANVLTFGAGSRLTVL.

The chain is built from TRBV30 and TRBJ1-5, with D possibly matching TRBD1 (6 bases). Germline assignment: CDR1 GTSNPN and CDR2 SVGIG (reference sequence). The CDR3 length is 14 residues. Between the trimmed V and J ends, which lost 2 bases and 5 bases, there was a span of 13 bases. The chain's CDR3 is CAWSPGDGYQPQHF. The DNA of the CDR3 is TGTGCCTGGAGTCCAGGGGACGGGTATCAGCCCCAGCATTTT.

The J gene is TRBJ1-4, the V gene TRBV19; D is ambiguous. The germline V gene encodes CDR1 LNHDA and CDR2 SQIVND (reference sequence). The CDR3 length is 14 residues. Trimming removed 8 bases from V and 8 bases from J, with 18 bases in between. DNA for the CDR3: TGTGCCAGTGCGATACCGGGAAGGAGCGAAAAACTGTTTTTT. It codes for CASAIPGRSEKLFF.

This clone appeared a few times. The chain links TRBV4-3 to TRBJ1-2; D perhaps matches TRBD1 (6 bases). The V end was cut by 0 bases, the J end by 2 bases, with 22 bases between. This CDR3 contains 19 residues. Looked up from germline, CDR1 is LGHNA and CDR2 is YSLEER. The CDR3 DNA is TGCGCCAGCAGCCAAGAAGAAGGGGACGGGACACTTACAAACTATGGCTACACCTTC. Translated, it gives CASSQEEGDGTLTNYGYTF.

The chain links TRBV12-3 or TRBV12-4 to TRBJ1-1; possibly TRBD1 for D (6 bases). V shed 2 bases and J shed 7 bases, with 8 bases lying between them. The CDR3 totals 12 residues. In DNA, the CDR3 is TGTGCCAGCAGTTTACTGGACAGTGAAGCTTTCTTT. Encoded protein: CASSLLDSEAFF.

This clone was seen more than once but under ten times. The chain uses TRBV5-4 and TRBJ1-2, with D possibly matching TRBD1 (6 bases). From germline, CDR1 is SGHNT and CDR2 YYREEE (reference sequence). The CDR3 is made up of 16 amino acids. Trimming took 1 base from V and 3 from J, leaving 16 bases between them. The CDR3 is CASSLPGAGDDYGYTF. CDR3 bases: TGTGCCAGCAGCTTGCCTGGGGCAGGGGATGACTATGGCTACACCTTC.

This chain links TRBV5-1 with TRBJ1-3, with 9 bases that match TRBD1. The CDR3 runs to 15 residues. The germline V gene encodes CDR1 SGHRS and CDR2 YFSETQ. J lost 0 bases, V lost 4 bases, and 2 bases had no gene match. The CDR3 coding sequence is TGCGCCAGCAGCGCGGACAGGGGCTCTGGAAACACCATATATTTT. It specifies CASSADRGSGNTIYF.

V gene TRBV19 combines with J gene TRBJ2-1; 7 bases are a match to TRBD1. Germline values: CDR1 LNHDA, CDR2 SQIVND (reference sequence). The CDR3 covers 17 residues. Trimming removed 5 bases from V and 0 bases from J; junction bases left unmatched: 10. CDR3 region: CASSAGQVPSSYNEQFF. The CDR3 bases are TGTGCCAGTAGTGCAGGACAGGTCCCGAGCTCCTACAATGAGCAGTTCTTC.